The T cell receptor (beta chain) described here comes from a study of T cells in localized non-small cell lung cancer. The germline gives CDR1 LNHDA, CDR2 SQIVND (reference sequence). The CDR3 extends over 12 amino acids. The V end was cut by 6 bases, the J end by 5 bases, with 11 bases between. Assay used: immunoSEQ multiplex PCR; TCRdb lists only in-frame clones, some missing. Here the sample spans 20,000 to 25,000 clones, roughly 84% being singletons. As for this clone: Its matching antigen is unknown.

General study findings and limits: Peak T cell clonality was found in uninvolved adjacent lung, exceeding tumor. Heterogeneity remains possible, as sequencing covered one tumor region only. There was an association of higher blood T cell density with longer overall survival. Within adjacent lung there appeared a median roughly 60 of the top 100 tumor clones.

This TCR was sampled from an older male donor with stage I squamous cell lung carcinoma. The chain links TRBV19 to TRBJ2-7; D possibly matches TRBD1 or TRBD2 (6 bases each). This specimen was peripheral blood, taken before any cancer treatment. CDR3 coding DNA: TGTGCCAGTAGAGGGGGAGGCGACGAGCAGTACTTC. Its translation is CASRGGGDEQYF.